This T cell receptor beta chain derives from a study of OX40 agonist ivuxolimab in advanced cancers. V shed 3 bases, J shed 6 bases, and the junction held 9 bases outside the gene matches. Germline V CDR1 and CDR2: SGHAT, FQDESV (reference sequence). The CDR3 has 15 residues. TCRdb keeps only in-frame clones here, not all; method: immunoSEQ multiplex PCR. The sample yields about 95,000 clones, 70% to 85% seen once. The sequencing used CD4+ or CD8+ T cells sorted from blood, collected in a trial of the OX40 agonist ivuxolimab. The gene calls are TRBV11-1 and TRBJ2-3; 7 nucleotides align to TRBD1. The TCR sequence derives from an adult with an advanced solid tumor such as melanoma, head and neck, liver or kidney cancer. In nucleotides, the CDR3 is TGTGCCAGCAGCTTCGAGGGGGCGCGGTATGATACGCAGTATTTT. Its protein product is CASSFEGARYDTQYF.